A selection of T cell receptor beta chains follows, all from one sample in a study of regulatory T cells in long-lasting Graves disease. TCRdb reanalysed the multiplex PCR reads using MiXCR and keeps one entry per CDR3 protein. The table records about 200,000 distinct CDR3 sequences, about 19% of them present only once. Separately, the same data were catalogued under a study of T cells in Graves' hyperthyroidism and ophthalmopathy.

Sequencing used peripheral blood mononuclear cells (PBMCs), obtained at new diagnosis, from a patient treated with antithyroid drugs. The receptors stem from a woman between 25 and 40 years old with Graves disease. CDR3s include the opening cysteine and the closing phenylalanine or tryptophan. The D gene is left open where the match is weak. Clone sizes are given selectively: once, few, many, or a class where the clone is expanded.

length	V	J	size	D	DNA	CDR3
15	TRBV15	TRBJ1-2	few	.	TGTGCCACCAGGTTAAGAAGGGAGCGCGACTATGGCTACACCTTC	CATRLRRERDYGYTF
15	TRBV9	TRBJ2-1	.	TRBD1	TGTGCCAGCAGCCCCCGTGGACAGGGTGGAAATGAGCAGTTCTTC	CASSPRGQGGNEQFF
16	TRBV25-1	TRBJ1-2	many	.	TGTGCCAGCAGTGAATTCGGGTTTAGGGGAACCTATGGCTACACCTTC	CASSEFGFRGTYGYTF
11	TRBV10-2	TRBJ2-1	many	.	TGCGCCAGCAGCGGGAGTGATGAGCAGTTCTTC	CASSGSDEQFF
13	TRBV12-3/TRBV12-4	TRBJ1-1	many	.	TGTGCCAGCAGCTTAGGAGAGAACACTGAAGCTTTCTTT	CASSLGENTEAFF
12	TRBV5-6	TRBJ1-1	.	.	TGTGCCAGCAGCTTGGGGGACTTTGAAGCTTTCTTT	CASSLGDFEAFF
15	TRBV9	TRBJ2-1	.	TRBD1	TGTGCCAGCGGCGCTGGGACAGGGCTTACCAATGAGCAGTTCTTC	CASGAGTGLTNEQFF
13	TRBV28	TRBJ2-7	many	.	TGTGCCAGCAGTTTCGGGCAGCCCTACGAGCAGTACTTC	CASSFGQPYEQYF
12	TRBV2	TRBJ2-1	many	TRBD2	TGTGCCAGCGAGCGGGATAACAATGAGCAGTTCTTC	CASERDNNEQFF
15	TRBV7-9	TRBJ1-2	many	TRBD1	TGTGCCAGCAGTTCAACAGGGGTTTTTAGCTATGGCTACACCTTC	CASSSTGVFSYGYTF
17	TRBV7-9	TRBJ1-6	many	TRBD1	TGTGCCAGCGCGCCCGGGACAGCCTCCTCCTATAATTCACCCCTCCACTTT	CASAPGTASSYNSPLHF
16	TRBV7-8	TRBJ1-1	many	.	TGTGCCAGCAGCGGACTACTGAGGGGTATGAACACTGAAGCTTTCTTT	CASSGLLRGMNTEAFF
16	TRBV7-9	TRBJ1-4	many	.	TGTGCCAGCAGCTTAGGGACGATTGCAACTAATGAAAAACTGTTTTTT	CASSLGTIATNEKLFF
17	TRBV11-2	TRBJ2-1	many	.	TGTGCCAGCAGCTTAGAAGTGCGCAAGAGCTCCTACAATGAGCAGTTCTTC	CASSLEVRKSSYNEQFF
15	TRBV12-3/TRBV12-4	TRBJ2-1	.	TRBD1	TGTGCCAGCGCTAAACCGGGACAGGGCTACAATGAGCAGTTCTTC	CASAKPGQGYNEQFF
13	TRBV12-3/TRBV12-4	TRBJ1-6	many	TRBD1	TGTGCCAGCCGAGGGACAGCCAATTCACCCCTCCACTTT	CASRGTANSPLHF
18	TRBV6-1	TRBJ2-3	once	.	TGTGCCAGCAGTGAACTAGGGGCTCGGGTGGGTGCAACAGATACGCAGTATTTT	CASSELGARVGATDTQYF
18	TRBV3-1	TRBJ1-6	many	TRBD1	TGTGCCAGCAGCCAAGATCTTTCTGGGACAGGGGGCAATTCACCCCTCCACTTT	CASSQDLSGTGGNSPLHF
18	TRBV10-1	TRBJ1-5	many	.	TGCGCCAGCAGTGAGTCGGAACCTGGGACATGGAGCAATCAGCCCCAGCATTTT	CASSESEPGTWSNQPQHF
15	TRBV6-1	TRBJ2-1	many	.	TGTGCCAGCAGTGAAGACCCGGGGTCGGGGAATGAGCAGTTCTTC	CASSEDPGSGNEQFF
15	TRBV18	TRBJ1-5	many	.	TGTGCCAGCTCACCAGGGCAGGGGCTAGGGCAGCCCCAGCATTTT	CASSPGQGLGQPQHF
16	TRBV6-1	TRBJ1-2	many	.	TGTGCCAGCCGCAAATTCTTGGACCGACAGAGCTATGGCTACACCTTC	CASRKFLDRQSYGYTF
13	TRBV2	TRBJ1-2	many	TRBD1	TGTGCCAGCGGCAGACAGGGAGAGGGTGGCTACACCTTC	CASGRQGEGGYTF
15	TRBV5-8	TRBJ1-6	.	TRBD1	TGTGCCAGCAGCTCGGGGACAGGGGACAATTCACCCCTCCACTTT	CASSSGTGDNSPLHF
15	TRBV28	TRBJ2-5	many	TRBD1	TGTGCCAGCAGTTTGGGGGGACAGGGAGGAGAGACCCAGTACTTC	CASSLGGQGGETQYF
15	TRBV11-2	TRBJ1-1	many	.	TGTGCCAGCAGCTTAGGGGCAGGGATGGGCACTGAAGCTTTCTTT	CASSLGAGMGTEAFF
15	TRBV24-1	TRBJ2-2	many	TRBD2	TGTGCCACCAGTGGAGGACTAGCGGTCACCGGGGAGCTGTTTTTT	CATSGGLAVTGELFF
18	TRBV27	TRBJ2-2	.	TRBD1	TGTGCCAGCAGTTCCTTGATCAGGGGGCCTCTTCGCACCGGGGAGCTGTTTTTT	CASSSLIRGPLRTGELFF
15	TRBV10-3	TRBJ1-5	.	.	TGTGCCATCAGTGAGTCGACGACGGAGAATCAGCCCCAGCATTTT	CAISESTTENQPQHF
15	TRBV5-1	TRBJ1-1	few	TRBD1	TGCGCCAGCAGCAGGGCCGGGACAGGGAGAACTGAAGCTTTCTTT	CASSRAGTGRTEAFF
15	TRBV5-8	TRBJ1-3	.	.	TGTGCCAGCAGCCCGAACCGGGACACTGGAAACACCATATATTTT	CASSPNRDTGNTIYF
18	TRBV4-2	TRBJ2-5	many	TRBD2	TGTGCCAGCAGCCAAGATTCCCTAGCGGGAGGTCGGCAAGAGACCCAGTACTTC	CASSQDSLAGGRQETQYF
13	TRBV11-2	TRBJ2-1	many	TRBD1	TGTGCCAGCAGCTTCGACAGGGCGACTGAGCAGTTCTTC	CASSFDRATEQFF
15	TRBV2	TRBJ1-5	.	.	TGTGCCAGCAGTGAATTTACAGGGAGCAATCAGCCCCAGCATTTT	CASSEFTGSNQPQHF
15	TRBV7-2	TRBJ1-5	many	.	TGTGCCAGCAGCTTGGGAACAGCCCCTGATCAGCCCCAGCATTTT	CASSLGTAPDQPQHF
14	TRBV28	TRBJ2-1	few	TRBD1	TGTGCCAGCAGTTTCACCGGGACAGGGCATGAACAGTTCTTC	CASSFTGTGHEQFF
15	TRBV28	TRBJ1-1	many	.	TGTGCCAGCACTACTCCCACTCCGAGAAACACTGAAGCTTTCTTT	CASTTPTPRNTEAFF
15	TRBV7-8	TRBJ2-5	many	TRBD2	TGTGCCAGCAGCTTGGGACTAGCGGTGCAAGAGACCCAGTACTTC	CASSLGLAVQETQYF
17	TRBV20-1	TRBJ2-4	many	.	TGCAGTGCTAGCCCGACCGGTCTGACGCTAGCCAAAAACATTCAGTACTTC	CSASPTGLTLAKNIQYF
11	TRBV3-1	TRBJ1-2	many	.	TGTGCCAGCAGCCATGGGTGGGACGCATACTTC	CASSHGWDAYF
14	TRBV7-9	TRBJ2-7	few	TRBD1	TGTGCCAGCAGCGCGAGACAGGGGGCAGGCGAGCAGTACTTC	CASSARQGAGEQYF
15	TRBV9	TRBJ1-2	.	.	TGTGCCAGCAGCCCCGGGGTTAGGGGAGGGTATGGCTACACCTTC	CASSPGVRGGYGYTF
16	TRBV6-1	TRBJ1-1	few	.	TGTGCCAGCAGTGAATCCGGGACACTTATGAACACTGAAGCTTTCTTT	CASSESGTLMNTEAFF
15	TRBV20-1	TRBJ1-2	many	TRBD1	TGCAGTGCAGCCAAACAGGGGGCGGCTAGGTATGGCTACACCTTC	CSAAKQGAARYGYTF
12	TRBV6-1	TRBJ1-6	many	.	TGTGCCAGCAGTGAAGAGGATTCACCCCTCCACTTT	CASSEEDSPLHF
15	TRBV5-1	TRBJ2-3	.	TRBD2	TGCGCCAGCAGCTTGATACTAGCGGGAGGAGATACGCAGTATTTT	CASSLILAGGDTQYF
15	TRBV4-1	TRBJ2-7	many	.	TGCGCCAGCAGCCAATCGCCGGGACGGACCTACGAGCAGTACTTC	CASSQSPGRTYEQYF